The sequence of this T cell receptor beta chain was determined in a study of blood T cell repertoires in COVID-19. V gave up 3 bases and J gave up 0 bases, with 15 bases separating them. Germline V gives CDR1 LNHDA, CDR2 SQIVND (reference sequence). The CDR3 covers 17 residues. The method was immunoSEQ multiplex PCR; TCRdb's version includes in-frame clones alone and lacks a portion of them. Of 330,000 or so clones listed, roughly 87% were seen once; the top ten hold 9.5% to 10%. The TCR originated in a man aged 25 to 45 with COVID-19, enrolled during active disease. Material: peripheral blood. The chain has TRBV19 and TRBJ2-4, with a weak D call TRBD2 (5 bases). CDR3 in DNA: TGTGCCAGTAGTATTCGGTATGAGGGTCCAGCCAAAAACATTCAGTACTTC. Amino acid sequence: CASSIRYEGPAKNIQYF.